This T cell receptor beta chain was observed in a study of OX40 agonist ivuxolimab in advanced cancers. Notes on the study in general: The CD4+ and CD8+ T cells in the blood had expanded clonally by week 6 at 0.1 to 3.0 mg/kg. Antigen specificity of clonally expanded peripheral T cells was not established. Some nonresponders also had low normalized T-cell clonal expansion.

Profiling relied on immunoSEQ multiplex PCR, and the TCRdb table lists in-frame clones only, not all of them. The table shows tens of thousands of clones, with roughly 90% occurring only once. This CDR3 has 15 amino acids. The V end was cut by 5 bases, the J end by 4 bases, with 16 bases between. Germline CDR1 reads MNHEY; CDR2 reads SMNVEV (reference sequence). This clone has more than one count but fewer than ten. Its specificity is unknown. This receptor was obtained from an adult with an advanced solid tumor such as melanoma, head and neck, liver or kidney cancer. Sample: CD4+ or CD8+ T cells sorted from blood, taken in a trial of the OX40 agonist ivuxolimab. The rearrangement joins TRBV27 to TRBJ2-3; D uncertain. CDR3 residues: CASSTGGFRADTQYF. CDR3 in DNA: TGTGCCAGCAGTACCGGTGGGTTTAGGGCAGATACGCAGTATTTT.